These 17 T cell receptor beta chains were sequenced from one sample in a study of shared clonotypes between healthy human individuals. This table comes from immunoSEQ multiplex PCR, and its TCRdb copy is limited to in-frame clones, with some not included. This table has about 2.4 million clones, 93% appearing once. Sequencing input: naive CD4+ T cells from PBMCs. Subset denoted: CD45RA+ positively selected. The receptor set was obtained from a man in his late teens or twenties in good health. Some clones in this sample may be carry-over from other donors' samples.

The chain links TRBV5-1 to TRBJ1-1; 8 positions agree with TRBD1. Trimming cost V 5 bases and J 6 bases; bases outside gene matches: 3. Germline loops: CDR1 SGHRS, CDR2 YFSETQ. This CDR3 is built from 12 residues. CDR3 sequence (DNA): TGCGCCAGCAGTTCGGGACAGGCTGAAGCTTTCTTT. As protein: CASSSGQAEAFF.

This chain uses TRBV19 with TRBJ1-1; tentative D call: TRBD1 (5 bases). Deletions cut 7 bases from V and 5 bases from J, with 17 bases between. The CDR3 runs to 14 residues. The germline V gene has CDR1 LNHDA and CDR2 SQIVND (reference sequence). The CDR3 DNA sequence: TGTGCCAGTACCAGGGACCAAAAGCGGACTGAAGCTTTCTTT. Translation gives CASTRDQKRTEAFF.

This chain joins TRBV5-1 and TRBJ2-3; 10 bases align to TRBD2. The CDR3 sequence is 16 residues long. With 4 bases clipped from V and 4 bases from J, the junction kept 9 bases outside the gene matches. CDR1 SGHRS and CDR2 YFSETQ come from the germline V gene. CDR3: CASSGGASGSPDTQYF. The CDR3 DNA reads as TGCGCCAGCAGCGGAGGTGCTAGCGGGAGCCCAGATACGCAGTATTTT.

The chain uses TRBV18 and TRBJ2-3; D remains ambiguous. V lost 1 base to trimming and J lost 0 bases, with 14 bases between them. Germline CDR1 is KGHSH and CDR2 is LQKENI. The CDR3 runs to 17 residues. CDR3 sequence: CASSPRATLTSTDTQYF. CDR3 in DNA: TGTGCCAGCTCACCACGGGCTACACTAACTAGCACAGATACGCAGTATTTT.

The V gene is TRBV6-5, the J gene TRBJ2-7; the D gene is possibly TRBD1 (6 bases). Trimming shortened V by 6 bases and J by 0 bases, and 12 bases separated the two germline ends. Looked up from germline, CDR1 is MNHEY and CDR2 is SVGAGI. CDR3 length: 14 residues. CDR3 region: CASSRTVPSYEQYF. For the CDR3, the DNA is TGTGCCAGCAGCAGGACAGTACCCTCCTACGAGCAGTACTTC.

The chain joins TRBV14 to TRBJ2-5, with TRBD2 as a possible D gene (6 bases). Germline lookup yields CDR1 SGHDN and CDR2 FVKESK. Deletions cut 1 base from V and 7 bases from J, with 19 bases between. The CDR3 consists of 16 residues. The CDR3 region is CASSQGRLGVEGTQYF. In DNA, the CDR3 is TGTGCCAGCAGCCAAGGTCGCCTAGGGGTGGAGGGGACCCAGTACTTC.

The chain is built from TRBV27 and TRBJ2-7, with 7 bases identical to TRBD2. Germline-derived CDR1 and CDR2 are MNHEY and SMNVEV (reference sequence). V lost 5 bases, J lost 0 bases, and 10 bases stayed unmatched. This CDR3 spans 16 amino acids. The CDR3 protein is CASSPSLGGISYEQYF. CDR3 DNA: TGTGCCAGCAGTCCTTCCTTGGGGGGGATCTCCTACGAGCAGTACTTC.

The V and J genes are TRBV6-6 and TRBJ2-7; tentatively, D is TRBD1 or TRBD2 (5 bases each). Germline-derived CDR1 and CDR2 are MNHNY and SVGAGI (reference sequence). V was clipped by 2 bases and J by 2 bases, with 16 bases between them. CDR3 length: 16 amino acids. In DNA form, the CDR3 reads TGTGCCAGCAGTTACCGCCCGGGGCCGTACACCTACGAGCAGTACTTC. As protein: CASSYRPGPYTYEQYF.

V and J are TRBV28 and TRBJ2-7; no definite D call. Looked up from germline, CDR1 is MDHEN and CDR2 is SYDVKM. This CDR3 has 14 residues. V lost 5 bases to trimming and J lost 3 bases, with 14 bases between them. This CDR3 is CASSPPGVRYEQYF. CDR3 sequence (DNA): TGTGCCAGCAGTCCCCCAGGCGTTCGCTACGAGCAGTACTTC.

Only one count was recorded for this clone. The chain uses TRBV5-4 and TRBJ1-1, with D perhaps TRBD1 (5 bases). The V and J ends lost 4 bases and 1 base respectively, with 11 bases between them. CDR1 is SGHNT, CDR2 YYREEE, per germline (reference sequence). The CDR3 covers 14 residues. CDR3 coding DNA: TGTGCCAGCAGCCCATGGGGGAAGAACACTGAAGCTTTCTTT. Encoded protein: CASSPWGKNTEAFF.

The CDR3 bases are TGCAGCGTTGCTCTGGGACACCCCTACGAGCAGTACTTC. It yields the protein CSVALGHPYEQYF. The chain is built from TRBV29-1 and TRBJ2-7, with D tentatively TRBD1 (6 bases). The germline gives CDR1 SQVTM, CDR2 ANQGSEA. Trimming cost V 4 bases and J 2 bases, with 12 bases left between them. There are 13 residues in the CDR3.

As regards this clone: One end of the junction varies from germline; a read error may be responsible. This chain connects TRBV5-8 to TRBJ1-2; the match to TRBD1 covers 7 bases. This CDR3 has 15 residues. Per the germline V gene, CDR1 is SGHTS and CDR2 is YDEGEE. The CDR3 is CASGLVMTGPYGYTF. The CDR3, as DNA: TGTGCCAGCGGCTTGGTCATGACAGGGCCGTATGGCTACACCTTC.

The CDR3 sequence: CASSPGSLISYEQYF. The CDR3 DNA reads TGCGCCAGCAGCCCGGGGAGCTTAATCTCCTACGAGCAGTACTTC. V usage is TRBV5-1 and J usage is TRBJ2-7, with D perhaps matching TRBD2 (5 bases). Germline V gene data show CDR1 as SGHRS and CDR2 as YFSETQ. This CDR3 contains 15 residues. V gave up 4 bases and J gave up 0 bases, with 14 bases separating them.

Remarks on this clone: Other DNA sequences in this sample translate to the same CDR3. The rearrangement uses TRBV2 and TRBJ1-3; D uncertain. This CDR3 has 11 amino acids. Trimming shortened V by 7 bases and J by 4 bases, and 5 bases separated the two germline ends. Germline CDR1 SNHLY, CDR2 FYNNEI. The CDR3 is CASTLGNTIYF. CDR3 sequence (DNA): TGTGCCAGCACCCTGGGAAACACCATATATTTT. The full variable domain, its missing parts supplied by reference TRBV2 and TRBJ1-3, is EPEVTQTPSHQVTQMGQEVILRCVPISNHLYFYWYRQILGQKVEFLVSFYNNEISEKSEIFDDQFSVERPDGSNFTLKIRSTKLEDSAMYFCASTLGNTIYFGEGSWLTVV.

As concerns this clone: The same CDR3 can be traced to other DNA sequences in this sample. V is TRBV11-3 and J is TRBJ2-1; D gene uncertain. This CDR3 has 15 amino acids. Germline V gene sequence: CDR1 SGHNT, CDR2 YENEEA. Trimming cost V 1 base and J 2 bases, with 9 bases left between them. The CDR3 here is CASSLGGVTYNEQFF. The CDR3, as DNA: TGTGCCAGCAGCTTAGGTGGAGTAACCTACAATGAGCAGTTCTTC.

The chain uses TRBV28 and TRBJ1-1; D not certain. Trimming cost V 7 bases and J 7 bases, with 13 bases left between them. CDR1 and CDR2 from the germline V gene are MDHEN and SYDVKM. The CDR3 consists of 12 residues. The CDR3 DNA is TGTGCCAGCATAACGCGGGGAGGTGAAGCTTTCTTT. Its translation is CASITRGGEAFF.

The chain recombines TRBV6-1 with TRBJ2-5; 9 nucleotides agree with TRBD2. V lost 6 bases to trimming and J lost 5 bases; unmatched junction nucleotides: 10. Germline V gives CDR1 MNHNS, CDR2 SASEGT. The CDR3 consists of 15 residues. The CDR3 DNA reads as TGTGCCAGCAGCAAGATAGCGGGAGTAGGGGAGACCCAGTACTTC. Translated, it gives CASSKIAGVGETQYF.